This TCR beta chain was identified in a study of T-cell memory formation after mild COVID-19. Study context: The TCR clusters were mostly specific to one donor.

For this clonotype: The conserved closing phenylalanine or tryptophan is absent in this CDR3, likely reflecting a read error. Because the CDR3's place on the DNA is in doubt, the DNA is left out and the CDR3 is given as listed by TCRdb.

From the 5' RACE reads, TCRdb called clonotypes with MiXCR, one entry per CDR3 protein. The table records approximately 400,000 distinct CDR3 sequences, approximately 24% of them present only once. From germline, CDR1 is SEHNR and CDR2 FQNEAQ (reference sequence). The CDR3 length equals 8 residues, ends included. This sequence was found in an adult woman who had mild COVID-19 (a few samples of this study predate the infection). Cell type and time point are not known. Sample: PBMCs or a T cell subset sorted from them (not recorded which). This sequence joins TRBV7-9 and TRBJ2-3; the tabulated D call, TRBD1, remains unverified against the DNA. CDR3 sequence: CASSFRGL.